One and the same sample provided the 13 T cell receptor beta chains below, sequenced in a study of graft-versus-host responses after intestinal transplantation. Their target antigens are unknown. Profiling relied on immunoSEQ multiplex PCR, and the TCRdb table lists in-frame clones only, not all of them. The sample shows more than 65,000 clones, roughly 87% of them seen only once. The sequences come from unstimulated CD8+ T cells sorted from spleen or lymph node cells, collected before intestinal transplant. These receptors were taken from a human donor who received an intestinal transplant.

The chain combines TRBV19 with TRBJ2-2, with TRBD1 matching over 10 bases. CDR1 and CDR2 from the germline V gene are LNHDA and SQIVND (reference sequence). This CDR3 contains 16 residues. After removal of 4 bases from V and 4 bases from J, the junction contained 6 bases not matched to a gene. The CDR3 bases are TGTGCCAGTAGTACCGGGACAGGGGCTGGCACCGGGGAGCTGTTTTTT. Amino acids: CASSTGTGAGTGELFF.

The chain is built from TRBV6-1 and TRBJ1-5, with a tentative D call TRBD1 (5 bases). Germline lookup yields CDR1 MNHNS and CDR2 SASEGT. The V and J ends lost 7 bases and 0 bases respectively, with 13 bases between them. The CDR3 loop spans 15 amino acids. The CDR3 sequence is CASTPWGGSNQPQHF. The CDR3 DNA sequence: TGTGCCAGCACCCCCTGGGGGGGTAGCAATCAGCCCCAGCATTTT.

CDR3 nucleotides: TGTGCCAGCAGCGGTCCCGGACAGGGGGCTGCCGGCTACACCTTC. Translating it yields CASSGPGQGAAGYTF. The J gene is TRBJ1-2, the V gene TRBV9; 11 bases fit TRBD1. The trim removed 3 bases at V and 8 bases at J, leaving 9 bases unmatched. The CDR3 has 15 amino acids. Per germline, CDR1 SGDLS and CDR2 YYNGEE.

CDR3 sequence reads: CASSADGTGNQPQHF. CDR3 in DNA: TGTGCCAGCAGCGCAGACGGGACAGGGAATCAGCCCCAGCATTTT. The chain recombines TRBV9 with TRBJ1-5, with 9 positions matching TRBD1. Germline CDR1 and CDR2: SGDLS and YYNGEE. This CDR3 contains 15 residues. V was pared by 3 bases and J by 4 bases, with 5 bases of the junction left unmatched. Supplemented by reference TRBV9 and TRBJ1-5, the full variable domain reads DSGVTQTPKHLITATGQRVTLRCSPRSGDLSVYWYQQSLDQGLQFLIQYYNGEERAKGNILERFSAQQFPDLHSELNLSSLELGDSALYFCASSADGTGNQPQHFGDGTRLSIL.

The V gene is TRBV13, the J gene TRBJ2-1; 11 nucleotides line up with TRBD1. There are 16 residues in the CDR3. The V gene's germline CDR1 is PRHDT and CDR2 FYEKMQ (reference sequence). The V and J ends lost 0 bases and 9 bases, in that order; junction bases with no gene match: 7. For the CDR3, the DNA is TGTGCCAGCAGCTTAGGCCCGGGACAGGGGGATGGTGAGCAGTTCTTC. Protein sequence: CASSLGPGQGDGEQFF.

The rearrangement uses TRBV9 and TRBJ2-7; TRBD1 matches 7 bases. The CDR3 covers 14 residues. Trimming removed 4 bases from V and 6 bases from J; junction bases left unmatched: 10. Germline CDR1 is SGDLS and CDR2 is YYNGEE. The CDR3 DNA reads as TGTGCCAGCAGCCCCTGGGACAGCAGAACCGAGCAGTACTTC. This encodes CASSPWDSRTEQYF.

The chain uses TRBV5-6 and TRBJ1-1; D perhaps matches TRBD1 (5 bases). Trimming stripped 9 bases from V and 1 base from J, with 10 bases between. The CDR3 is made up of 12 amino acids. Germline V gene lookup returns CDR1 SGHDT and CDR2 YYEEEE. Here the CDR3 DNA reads TGTGCCACCGGGGGGTCGAACACTGAAGCTTTCTTT. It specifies CATGGSNTEAFF. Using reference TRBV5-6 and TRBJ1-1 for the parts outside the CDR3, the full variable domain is DAGVTQSPTHLIKTRGQQVTLRCSPKSGHDTVSWYQQALGQGPQFIFQYYEEEERQRGNFPDRFSGHQFPNYSSELNVNALLLGDSALYLCATGGSNTEAFFGQGTRLTVV.

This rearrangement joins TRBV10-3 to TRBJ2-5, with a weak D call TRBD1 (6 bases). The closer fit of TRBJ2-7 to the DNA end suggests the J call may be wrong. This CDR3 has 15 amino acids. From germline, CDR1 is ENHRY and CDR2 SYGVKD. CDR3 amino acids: CAISEIRQGINEQYF. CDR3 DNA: TGTGCCATCAGTGAGATCCGGCAGGGGATCAACGAGCAGTACTTC.

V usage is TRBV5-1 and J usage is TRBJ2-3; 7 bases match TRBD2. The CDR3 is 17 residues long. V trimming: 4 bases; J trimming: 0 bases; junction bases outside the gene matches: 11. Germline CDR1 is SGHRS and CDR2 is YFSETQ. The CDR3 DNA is TGCGCCAGCAGCCCTCTTGGCGGGGGTACTAGCACAGATACGCAGTATTTT. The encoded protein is CASSPLGGGTSTDTQYF.

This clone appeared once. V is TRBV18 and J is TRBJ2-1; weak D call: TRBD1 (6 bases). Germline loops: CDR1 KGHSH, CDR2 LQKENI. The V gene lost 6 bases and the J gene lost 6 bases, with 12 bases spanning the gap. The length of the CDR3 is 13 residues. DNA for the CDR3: TGTGCCAGCTCCCGATACAGGGTCAATGAGCAGTTCTTC. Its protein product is CASSRYRVNEQFF.

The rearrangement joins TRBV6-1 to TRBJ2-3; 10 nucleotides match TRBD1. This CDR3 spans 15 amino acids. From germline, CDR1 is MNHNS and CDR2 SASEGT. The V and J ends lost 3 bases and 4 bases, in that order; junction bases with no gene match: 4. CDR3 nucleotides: TGTGCCAGCAGTGACGGACAGGGGGGACCAGATACGCAGTATTTT. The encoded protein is CASSDGQGGPDTQYF.

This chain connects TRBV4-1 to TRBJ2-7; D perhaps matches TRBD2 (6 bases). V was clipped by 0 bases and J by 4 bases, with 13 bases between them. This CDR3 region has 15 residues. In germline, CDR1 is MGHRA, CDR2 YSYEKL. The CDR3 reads CASSQEPGGGYEQYF. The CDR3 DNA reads TGCGCCAGCAGCCAAGAACCCGGGGGAGGATACGAGCAGTACTTC.

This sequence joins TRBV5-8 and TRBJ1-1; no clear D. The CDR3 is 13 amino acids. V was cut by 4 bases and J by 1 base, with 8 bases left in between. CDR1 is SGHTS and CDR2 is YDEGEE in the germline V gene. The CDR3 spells CASSPETNTEAFF. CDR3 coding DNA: TGTGCCAGCAGCCCAGAAACGAACACTGAAGCTTTCTTT.